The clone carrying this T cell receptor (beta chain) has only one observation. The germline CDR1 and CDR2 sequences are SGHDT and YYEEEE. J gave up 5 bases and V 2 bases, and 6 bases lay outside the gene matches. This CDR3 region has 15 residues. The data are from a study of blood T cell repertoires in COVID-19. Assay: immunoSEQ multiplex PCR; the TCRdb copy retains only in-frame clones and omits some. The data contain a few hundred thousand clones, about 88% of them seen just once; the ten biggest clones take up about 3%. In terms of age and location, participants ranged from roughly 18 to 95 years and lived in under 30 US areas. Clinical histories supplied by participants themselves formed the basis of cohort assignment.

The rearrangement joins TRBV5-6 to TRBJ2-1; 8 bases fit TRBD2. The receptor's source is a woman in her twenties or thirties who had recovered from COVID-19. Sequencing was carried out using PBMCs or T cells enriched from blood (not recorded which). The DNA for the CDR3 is TGTGCCAGCAGCTTCTCGGGGGGGTTCGACAATGAGCAGTTCTTC. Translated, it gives CASSFSGGFDNEQFF.